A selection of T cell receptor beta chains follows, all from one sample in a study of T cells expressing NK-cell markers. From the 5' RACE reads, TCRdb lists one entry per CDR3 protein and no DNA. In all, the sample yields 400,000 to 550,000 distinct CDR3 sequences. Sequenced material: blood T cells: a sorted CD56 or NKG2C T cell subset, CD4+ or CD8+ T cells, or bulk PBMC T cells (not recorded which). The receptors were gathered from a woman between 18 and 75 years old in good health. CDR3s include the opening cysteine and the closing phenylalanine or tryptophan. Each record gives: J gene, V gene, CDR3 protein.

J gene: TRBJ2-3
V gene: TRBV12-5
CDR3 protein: CASGFSLLTRPSTDTQYF

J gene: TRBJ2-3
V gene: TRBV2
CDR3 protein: CASNPGQGDTQYF

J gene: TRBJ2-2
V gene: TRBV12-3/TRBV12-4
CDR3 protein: CASNWVANTGELFF

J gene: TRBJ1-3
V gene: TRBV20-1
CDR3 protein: CSAISFGGDGNTIYF

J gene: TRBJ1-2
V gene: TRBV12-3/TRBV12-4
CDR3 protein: CASSLVAGPYYGYTF

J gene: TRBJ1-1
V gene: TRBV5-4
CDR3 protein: CASSPPPGGFTEAFF

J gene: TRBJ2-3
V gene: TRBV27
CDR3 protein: CASSFTGVSTDTQYF

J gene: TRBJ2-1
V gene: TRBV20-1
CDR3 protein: CSARQGNEQFF

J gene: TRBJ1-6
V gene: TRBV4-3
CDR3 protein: CASSQGTGWNSPLHF

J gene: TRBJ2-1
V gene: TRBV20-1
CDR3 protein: CSASPLADSSYNEQFF

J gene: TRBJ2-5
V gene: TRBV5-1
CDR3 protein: CASSILAGGRETQYF

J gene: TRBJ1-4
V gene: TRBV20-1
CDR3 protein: CSARIDRTHEKLFF

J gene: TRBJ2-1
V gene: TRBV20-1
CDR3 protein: CSARAPADYNEQFF

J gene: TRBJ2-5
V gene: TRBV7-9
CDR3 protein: CASSLVVGWQETQYF

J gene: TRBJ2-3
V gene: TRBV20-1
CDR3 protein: CSARVPGARSDTQYF

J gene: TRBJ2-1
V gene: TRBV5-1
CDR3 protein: CASSLDGDQGNEQFF

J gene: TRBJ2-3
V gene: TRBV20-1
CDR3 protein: CSASRRDTQYF

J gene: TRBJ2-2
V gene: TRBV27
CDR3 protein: CASSLGVWDLRGGELFF

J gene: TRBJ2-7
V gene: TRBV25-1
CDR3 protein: CASSASQGYRDEQYF

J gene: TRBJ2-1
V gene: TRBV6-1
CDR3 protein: CASRLATEQFF

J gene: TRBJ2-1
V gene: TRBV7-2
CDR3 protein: CASSLLALINEQFF

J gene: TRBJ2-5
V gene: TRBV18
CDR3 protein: CASSPQDRGYRETQYF

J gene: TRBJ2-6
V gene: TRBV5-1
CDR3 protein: CASSGQGYSGANVLTF

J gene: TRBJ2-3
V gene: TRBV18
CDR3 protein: CASSPRGTDTQYF

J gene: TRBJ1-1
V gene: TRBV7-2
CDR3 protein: CASSEGGGRVYTEAFF

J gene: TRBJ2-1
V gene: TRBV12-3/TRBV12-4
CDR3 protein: CATNPPGAAPYNEQFF

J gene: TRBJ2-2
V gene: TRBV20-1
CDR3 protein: CSATTLGDRGELFF

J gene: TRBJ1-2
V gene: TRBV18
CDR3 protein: CASSPRDSFNYGYTF

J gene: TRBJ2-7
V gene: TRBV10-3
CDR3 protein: CAISGTGYEQYF

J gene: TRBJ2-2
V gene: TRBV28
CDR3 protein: CASGWGLGTGELFF